This TCR beta chain was captured by sequencing in a study of cytomegalovirus exposure and HLA in healthy donors. Study summary: A prior study identified 117 million unique TCR beta sequences from about 200 million T cells. General study points: The authors later linked a missense DCLRE1C variant to TCR beta V- and J-gene trimming.

The CDR3 length is 11 residues. Among the donors, all were healthy bone marrow donors. Nominally healthy donors provided the samples, though records likely missed some immune exposures. PCR involved 60 Vbeta and 13 Jbeta primers. Sequencing used immunoSEQ multiplex PCR; TCRdb keeps in-frame clones, though not all of them. The data contain around 65,000 clones, about four fifths of them singletons. Regarding this clone: Its specificity is not known.

The chain uses TRBV21-1 and TRBJ1-6; the table's D call, TRBD1, was not checked against the DNA. TRBV21-1 corresponds to a pseudogene. This TCR was sampled from a woman aged 30 to 39 in good health and CMV-seronegative. The sequenced sample consisted of PBMCs. CDR3 nucleotide sequence: TGTGCCAGCGTCAAAAATTCACCCCTCCACTTT. Translated, it gives CASVKNSPLHF.